The entry below describes one TCR beta chain. This sample stems from a study of blood T cell repertoires in COVID-19. Study-level background: The study drew acute and convalescent COVID-19 samples from the United States, Italy and Spain.

The CDR3 spans 15 residues. Germline-derived CDR1 and CDR2 are MDHEN and SYDVKM. Trimming pared 4 bases from V and 6 bases from J, leaving 13 bases between. The method was immunoSEQ multiplex PCR; TCRdb's version includes in-frame clones alone and lacks a portion of them. The sample holds roughly 55,000 clones, roughly four fifths seen once. This chain connects TRBV28 to TRBJ1-6; possible D gene TRBD1, 5 bases. The source material was peripheral blood. This TCR was recovered from an older woman with acute or convalescent COVID-19. In DNA, the CDR3 is TGTGCCAGCAGTTCCGCCGGGACTCCTAATTCACCCCTCCACTTT. Protein product: CASSSAGTPNSPLHF.